This T cell receptor (beta chain) came from a study of post-analysis software for immune sequencing data. Study in general: Relapsing-remitting, secondary progressive and progressive-relapsing courses of multiple sclerosis were included.

CDR1 SEHNR and CDR2 FQNEAQ come from the germline V gene (reference sequence). The CDR3 length is 16 residues. Carried by the TCR beta cDNA libraries were unique molecular identifiers. Out of about 1 to 11 million T cells, about 460,000 cDNA molecules were generated. TCRdb called the PCR reads again in MiXCR, with one record for every CDR3 protein. The sample yields hundreds of thousands of distinct CDR3 sequences, around 40% seen once. In this sample, this clonotype turned up once. Its antigen is undetermined. The junction departs from germline at one end; a sequencing error may be responsible. Notes on the study in general: The normalized Chao1 diversity of multiple sclerosis patients was significantly lower than that of controls. Among roughly 5 TRBV segments more frequent in patients than controls were TRBV5-6, TRBV5-1 and TRBV20-1.

The J gene is TRBJ2-7, the V gene TRBV7-9, with 8 bases lining up with TRBD1. The sequence came from a girl between 10 and 17 years old with multiple sclerosis. Sequenced material: blood. Written as DNA, the CDR3 is TGTGCCAGCAGCTTCATCGAGACAGGGGTCTCCTACAAGCAGTACTTC. It yields the protein CASSFIETGVSYKQYF.